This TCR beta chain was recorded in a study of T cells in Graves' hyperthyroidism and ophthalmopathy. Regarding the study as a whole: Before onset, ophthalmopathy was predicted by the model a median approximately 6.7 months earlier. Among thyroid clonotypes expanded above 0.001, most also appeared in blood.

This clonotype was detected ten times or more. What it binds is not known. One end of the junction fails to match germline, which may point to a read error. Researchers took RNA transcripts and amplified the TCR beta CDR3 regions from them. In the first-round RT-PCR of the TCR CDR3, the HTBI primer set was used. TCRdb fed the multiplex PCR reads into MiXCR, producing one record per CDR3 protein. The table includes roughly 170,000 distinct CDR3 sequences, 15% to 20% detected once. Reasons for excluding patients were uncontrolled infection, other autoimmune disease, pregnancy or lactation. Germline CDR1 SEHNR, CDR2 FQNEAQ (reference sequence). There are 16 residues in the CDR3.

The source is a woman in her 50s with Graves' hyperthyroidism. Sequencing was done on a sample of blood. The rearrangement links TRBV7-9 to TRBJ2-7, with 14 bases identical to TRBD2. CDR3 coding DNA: TGTGCCAGCAGCGTGGGACTAGCGGGGGCACAACGTCGACCAGACTTC. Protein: CASSVGLAGAQRRPDF.